The source of this T cell receptor beta chain is a study of blood T cell repertoires in COVID-19. Study at large: COVID-19 samples collected from the United States, Italy and Spain covered acute and convalescent phases. Nucleic acid was either cDNA or gDNA, and it came from T cells, B-cell-depleted T cells, or PBMCs.

Germline V gene lookup returns CDR1 MNHNY and CDR2 SVGAGI (reference sequence). V shed 8 bases and J shed 2 bases, with 16 bases lying between them. CDR3 length: 15 residues. In the source study's methods: Counts of nucleated cells, estimated from reference gene primer amplification, were obtained. The data were produced by immunoSEQ multiplex PCR, yet TCRdb's version contains in-frame clones alone and is incomplete. V and J calls plus clone size are reproduced from that table; the DNA served to infer D and trimming. Of 75,000 to 85,000 clones in the sample, approximately 88% were seen once. This sequence joins TRBV6-6 and TRBJ1-5; D is perhaps TRBD1 (6 bases). The receptor was derived from a man aged 45-65 years with active COVID-19. The sample consisted of peripheral blood. The CDR3 reads CASQSGERGNQPQHF. In DNA, the CDR3 is TGTGCCAGCCAATCAGGGGAAAGGGGCAATCAGCCCCAGCATTTT.